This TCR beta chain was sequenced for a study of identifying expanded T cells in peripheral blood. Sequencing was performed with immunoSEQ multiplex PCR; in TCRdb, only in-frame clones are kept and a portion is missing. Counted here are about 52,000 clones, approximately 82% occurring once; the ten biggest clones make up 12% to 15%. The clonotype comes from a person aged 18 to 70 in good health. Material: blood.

The CDR3 DNA follows: TGTGCCAGCAGCTTAGCTCCAAATAGAGAGGGTTTCAACACCTTC. Its protein is CASSLAPNREGFNTF. This chain links TRBV7-9 with TRBJ1-2; D unclear. Per germline, CDR1 SEHNR and CDR2 FQNEAQ (reference sequence). V lost 0 bases, J lost 12 bases, and 20 bases lay in between. The CDR3 contains 15 residues.